This T cell receptor (beta chain) was sequenced in a study of blood T cell repertoires in COVID-19. In the study overall: Some COVID-19 samples were acute and others convalescent; all came from the United States, Italy and Spain. From T cells, B-cell-depleted T cells, or PBMCs came the material, which was cDNA or gDNA.

Clones were sequenced by immunoSEQ multiplex PCR, and TCRdb holds only the in-frame ones, with some missing. The sample has 60,000 or so clones; around four fifths are singletons. The CDR3 runs 18 residues. Trimming cost V 2 bases and J 12 bases; bases outside gene matches: 22. V gene TRBV6-7 combines with J gene TRBJ1-5; 7 nucleotides match TRBD1. TRBV6-7 is reported as an ORF; its role is uncertain. This clonotype was sampled from a man younger than 45 with COVID-19, enrolled during active disease. The source material was peripheral blood. The CDR3 here is CASSYRIGETGQGQGQHF. For the CDR3, the DNA is TGTGCCAGCAGTTACCGGATTGGGGAGACAGGGCAGGGGCAGGGCCAGCATTTT.